One and the same sample provided the 17 T cell receptor beta chains below, sequenced in a study of T cells in Graves' hyperthyroidism and ophthalmopathy (dated by TCRdb to between 2018 and 2021). Library construction relied on multiplex PCR. Sequencing used an Illumina HiSeq 2000. The TCR beta CDR3 regions were amplified from the RNA transcripts. The first round of RT-PCR for the TCR CDR3 was performed with the HTBI primer set and the Qiagen OneStep RT-PCR kit. TCRdb's own reprocessing of the public reads used fastp at Q25 and MiXCR and kept productive beta chains. All rows with the same CDR3 protein become a single entry with the most common DNA and genes. The sample data list hundreds of thousands of distinct CDR3 sequences, and approximately 40% of these were observed just once. Jointly, the top ten make up about a third of the sample. The sequencing sample was made of blood. The receptors were sampled from a woman aged 40 to 49 with Graves' hyperthyroidism.

The chain uses TRBV20-1 and TRBJ2-5, with 10 bases that match TRBD1. Germline CDR1 DFQATT, CDR2 SNEGSKA (reference sequence). The length of the CDR3 is 14 residues. After removal of 5 bases from V and 4 bases from J, the junction contained 7 bases not matched to a gene. The CDR3 region has the DNA TGCAGTGCTCGGGCGACAGGGGGCGCAGAGACCCAGTACTTC. Its protein product is CSARATGGAETQYF.

This clonotype was seen many times. The chain links TRBV6-5 to TRBJ1-1; no reliable D call. V lost 0 bases, J lost 0 bases, and 8 bases lay in between. Germline V lookup: CDR1 MNHEY, CDR2 SVGAGI. The CDR3 spans 15 residues. In nucleotides, the CDR3 is TGTGCCAGCAGTTACTCGCGGACGGTGAACACTGAAGCTTTCTTT. The encoded protein is CASSYSRTVNTEAFF.

As DNA, the CDR3 is TGTGCCAGCAGTTACTTCGGGACAGAAGAAGGCTACACCTTC. Amino acid sequence: CASSYFGTEEGYTF. This chain connects TRBV6-5 to TRBJ1-2; 7 positions agree with TRBD1. The germline V gene encodes CDR1 MNHEY and CDR2 SVGAGI. This CDR3 spans 14 amino acids. Germline trimming cut 1 base from V and 8 bases from J; bases unmatched to any gene: 7.

The chain has TRBV29-1 and TRBJ1-4; a weak D match, TRBD1 (5 bases). CDR1 is SQVTM and CDR2 is ANQGSEA in the germline V gene. Trimming removed 3 bases at V and 1 base at J, with 18 bases between. The CDR3 extends over 17 amino acids. Here the CDR3 DNA reads TGCAGCGTTGACGACGGGGGAGGAGGGGTAACTAATGAAAAACTGTTTTTT. It specifies CSVDDGGGGVTNEKLFF.

The chain uses TRBV19 and TRBJ1-2; unclear D gene. The V end was cut by 3 bases, the J end by 5 bases, with 13 bases between. The CDR3 sequence is 14 residues long. Germline-derived CDR1 and CDR2 are LNHDA and SQIVND (reference sequence). The CDR3 DNA is TGTGCCAGTAGTATTCAGCAGGCCGGGTATGGCTACACCTTC. Translated: CASSIQQAGYGYTF.

About this clonotype: This may be a read error, as it is one base from a much larger clone. The genes are TRBV10-3 and TRBJ1-2; no clear D gene. Germline assignment: CDR1 ENHRY and CDR2 SYGVKD. This CDR3 is built from 13 residues. V was shortened by 6 bases and J by 4 bases, with 12 bases between the two germline ends. CDR3 coding DNA: TGTGCCATCAGACGTCCTCAGATCTATGGCTACACCTTC. Its protein is CAIRRPQIYGYTF.

This clonotype was picked up a small number of times. The DNA of the CDR3 is TGTGCCAGCAGCTCGAACAGGGATTACAATTCACCCCTCCACTTT. Its protein product is CASSSNRDYNSPLHF. The chain combines TRBV7-3 with TRBJ1-6; D is possibly TRBD1 (6 bases). This CDR3 comprises 15 residues. Trimming took 4 bases from V and 7 from J, leaving 14 bases between them. Germline assignment: CDR1 SGHTA and CDR2 FQGTGA.

This clonotype was detected only once. CDR3 nucleotides: TGCAGTGCTAGTGCGGGGGGGTCTGGGTCGGGGGGGCAGTACTTC. It encodes CSASAGGSGSGGQYF. The rearrangement uses TRBV20-1 and TRBJ2-7; 9 bases are a match to TRBD2. Germline CDR1 is DFQATT and CDR2 is SNEGSKA (reference sequence). CDR3 length: 15 residues. The junction had 15 bases not matched to a gene; V was cut back by 3 bases and J by 9 bases.

This clonotype came up once. At one boundary the junction diverges from the germline segment, which might be a read error. V and J are TRBV12-3 or TRBV12-4 and TRBJ2-6, with D perhaps matching TRBD1 (5 bases). The CDR3 runs to 14 residues. The CDR3 DNA follows: TGTGCCAGCAGTTTCAGGTCTGGGGCCAACGTCCTGGCTTTC. Residues: CASSFRSGANVLAF.

With respect to this clonotype: This clone may be a read error of a much larger clone one base away. This CDR3 is missing its conserved last phenylalanine or tryptophan, likely due to a read error. V and J are TRBV19 and TRBJ1-1; D is undetermined. Between the trimmed V and J ends, which lost 4 bases and 0 bases, there was a span of 9 bases. The CDR3 is 14 amino acids. Per the germline V gene, CDR1 is LNHDA and CDR2 is SQIVND (reference sequence). The CDR3 sequence: CASSKADLNTEAFL. The CDR3 nucleotides read TGTGCCAGTAGTAAGGCAGATCTGAACACTGAAGCTTTCCTT.

Many counts were recorded for this clonotype. The chain joins TRBV5-6 to TRBJ1-1; D possibly corresponds to TRBD1 (5 bases). V was trimmed by 2 bases and J by 5 bases, leaving 16 bases between them. Germline loops: CDR1 SGHDT, CDR2 YYEEEE. The CDR3 is made up of 15 amino acids. The CDR3: CASSFVPGDDTEAFF. CDR3 in DNA: TGTGCCAGCAGCTTCGTTCCGGGGGATGATACTGAAGCTTTCTTT.

The chain links TRBV4-3 to TRBJ1-1; D not resolved. The CDR3 length is 14 residues. The germline gives CDR1 LGHNA, CDR2 YSLEER. Trimming cost V 2 bases and J 7 bases, with 14 bases left between them. This CDR3 reads CASSQNSIGSEAFF. The CDR3 DNA follows: TGCGCCAGCAGCCAAAATAGTATAGGGAGTGAAGCTTTCTTT.

The V and J genes are TRBV5-1 and TRBJ1-2; D remains unclear. This CDR3 comprises 15 residues. V was clipped by 1 base and J by 3 bases, with 13 bases between them. Germline V gene lookup returns CDR1 SGHRS and CDR2 YFSETQ. CDR3 sequence reads: CASSLNRHSHYGYTF. CDR3 in DNA: TGCGCCAGCAGCTTGAATCGCCACAGCCACTATGGCTACACCTTC. Using reference TRBV5-1 and TRBJ1-2 for the parts outside the CDR3, the full variable domain is KAGVTQTPRYLIKTRGQQVTLSCSPISGHRSVSWYQQTPGQGLQFLFEYFSETQRNKGNFPGRFSGRQFSNSRSEMNVSTLELGDSALYLCASSLNRHSHYGYTFGSGTRLTVV.

This clonotype came up many times. V is TRBV7-9 and J is TRBJ1-6, with D hard to call. This CDR3 has 16 amino acids. Per germline, CDR1 SEHNR and CDR2 FQNEAQ (reference sequence). Trimming cost V 5 bases and J 7 bases, with 18 bases left between them. In nucleotides, the CDR3 is TGTGCCAGCAGCCCTAGAGACCTTCGTGTCAATTCACCCCTCCACTTT. Translating it yields CASSPRDLRVNSPLHF.

The V gene is TRBV6-2 or TRBV6-3, the J gene TRBJ1-1; D might be TRBD1 (6 bases). Germline values: CDR1 MNHEY, CDR2 SVGEGT. V was trimmed by 6 bases and J by 6 bases, leaving 23 bases between them. The CDR3 length is 16 residues. The CDR3 sequence is CASRIGQIEGVAEAFF. The CDR3 DNA reads TGTGCCAGCAGAATCGGACAGATAGAGGGCGTCGCTGAAGCTTTCTTT.

There are a few counts of this clonotype. V and J are TRBV5-1 and TRBJ2-7; 7 bases are shared with TRBD1. Losses at the gene ends were 4 bases for V and 3 bases for J; bases not matched to a gene: 7. The germline gives CDR1 SGHRS, CDR2 YFSETQ. The CDR3 has 14 amino acids. DNA for the CDR3: TGCGCCAGCAGCCCGAGGACAGGACTCTACGAGCAGTACTTC. Its translation is CASSPRTGLYEQYF.

This clonotype was counted only a few times. The V and J genes are TRBV4-2 and TRBJ1-1; D perhaps matches TRBD1 (5 bases). This CDR3 region has 15 residues. Germline V gene sequence: CDR1 LGHNA, CDR2 YNFKEQ. Trimming took 4 bases from V and 2 from J, leaving 14 bases between them. For the CDR3, the DNA is TGTGCCAGCAGCCCGTGGGGCCCAGGAAACACTGAAGCTTTCTTT. Protein product: CASSPWGPGNTEAFF.